The 12 T cell receptor beta chains presented below share a single source sample, sequenced in a study of persistence of HIV-infected CD4 T cells. The libraries were made with immunoSEQ version 4 in survey mode. Sequencing was performed with immunoSEQ multiplex PCR; in TCRdb, only in-frame clones are kept and a portion is missing. Among approximately 31,000 clones listed, over 80% were seen once. Antigen specificity for these receptors is unknown. Cells were stimulated with CMV-infected fibroblast lysates at roughly 10 ug/mL. CD40L-negative CD69-negative CD45RO-high memory CD4+ T cells were sorted as populations depleted of antigen-responding cells. The source was CD4+ T cells sorted from PBMCs after 18-hour stimulation, collected from a patient who received antiretroviral therapy. Every receptor here comes from an adult woman with HIV who was CMV-seropositive.

This clone was counted between two and nine times. J is TRBJ2-7 and V is TRBV5-4; D unclear. V dropped 5 bases and J dropped 0 bases, with 12 bases sitting between them. The V gene's germline CDR1 is SGHNT and CDR2 YYREEE (reference sequence). The CDR3 covers 14 residues. CDR3 amino acids: CASSKDTNSYEQYF. The CDR3 coding sequence is TGTGCCAGCAGTAAAGACACTAACTCCTACGAGCAGTACTTC.

The sample holds a few counts of this clone. The rearrangement uses TRBV3-1 (or the pseudogene TRBV3-2) and TRBJ1-6; 8 bases agree with TRBD1. CDR1 is LGHDT and CDR2 is YNNKEL in the germline V gene (reference sequence). The J segment lost 9 bases and the V segment lost 6 bases, leaving 7 bases of the junction unmatched. This CDR3 contains 14 residues. CDR3 nucleotide sequence: TGTGCCAGCAGGACGCGGACAGGGACTTCACCCCTCCACTTT. Translation: CASRTRTGTSPLHF.

This chain links TRBV2 with TRBJ2-7; D might be TRBD1 or TRBD2, each matching 5 bases. The CDR3 consists of 13 residues. V lost 7 bases to trimming and J lost 4 bases, with 14 bases between them. Per the germline V gene, CDR1 is SNHLY and CDR2 is FYNNEI. The CDR3 DNA follows: TGTGCCAGCACGGAGGCAGGGCTGTACGAGCAGTACTTC. It specifies CASTEAGLYEQYF.

This clone has only a few counts. This chain joins TRBV10-1 and TRBJ1-1, with 9 bases lining up with TRBD1. V trimming: 2 bases; J trimming: 1 base; junction bases outside the gene matches: 5. The CDR3 is 16 amino acids. The germline CDR1 and CDR2 sequences are WNHNN and SYGVQD (reference sequence). CDR3 bases: TGCGCCAGCAGTGAGGGGACAGGGCGGACGAACACTGAAGCTTTCTTT. It yields the protein CASSEGTGRTNTEAFF.

This chain uses TRBV7-3 with TRBJ2-7; 8 bases agree with TRBD2. The CDR3 spans 16 residues. V dropped 1 base and J dropped 2; count of bases not matched to a gene: 7. In germline, CDR1 is SGHTA, CDR2 FQGTGA. The CDR3 DNA sequence: TGTGCCAGCAGCTTAAGCGGCGGGAGGTCACCCTACGAGCAGTACTTC. Amino acids: CASSLSGGRSPYEQYF.

This clone was picked up a small number of times. The chain employs TRBV14 and TRBJ1-1; D gene ambiguous. CDR3 length: 13 residues. Germline-derived CDR1 and CDR2 are SGHDN and FVKESK. V gave up 8 bases and J gave up 1 base, with 11 bases separating them. DNA of the CDR3: TGTGCCAGCCGGGGTTCTCGGAACACTGAAGCTTTCTTT. The encoded protein is CASRGSRNTEAFF.

This chain joins TRBV12-3 or TRBV12-4 and TRBJ1-1; D gene unclear. CDR3 length: 11 amino acids. With 5 bases removed from V and 9 bases from J, the gap between germline ends came to 10 bases. The CDR3 loop reads CASSRGVKAFF. The CDR3 nucleotides are TGTGCCAGCAGTCGTGGGGTTAAAGCTTTCTTT.

This rearrangement joins TRBV10-3 to TRBJ2-7; D not resolved. V was trimmed by 5 bases and J by 0 bases, leaving 14 bases between them. There are 15 residues in the CDR3. CDR1 is ENHRY and CDR2 is SYGVKD in the germline V gene. CDR3 residues: CAISSSQANSYEQYF. The CDR3 DNA is TGTGCCATCAGTAGTAGCCAGGCTAACTCCTACGAGCAGTACTTC.

The rearrangement uses TRBV11-3 and TRBJ1-1; D might be TRBD1 (5 bases). The CDR3 contains 13 residues. Germline CDR1 SGHNT, CDR2 YENEEA. V lost 5 bases and J 5 bases, leaving 12 bases between the germline ends. The CDR3 nucleotides read TGTGCCAGCAGCCAGACAGTGGGGACTGAAGCTTTCTTT. This encodes CASSQTVGTEAFF.

This clone was observed once. This chain connects TRBV11-2 to TRBJ2-7; 13 bases agree with TRBD2. The CDR3 runs to 13 residues. Germline-derived CDR1 and CDR2 are SGHAT and FQNNGV. V dropped 5 bases and J dropped 6; count of bases not matched to a gene: 1. CDR3 amino acids: CASSGLAGVEQYF. The CDR3 coding sequence is TGTGCCAGCAGCGGACTAGCGGGAGTCGAGCAGTACTTC.

The V and J genes are TRBV7-8 and TRBJ1-5, with TRBD1 matching over 9 bases. CDR1 is SGHVS, CDR2 FQNEAQ, per germline. CDR3 size: 16 residues. Germline trimming cut 4 bases from V and 5 bases from J; bases unmatched to any gene: 9. The CDR3 reads CASSSSSGTGYQPQHF. The CDR3 nucleotides read TGTGCCAGCAGCTCTTCCTCGGGGACAGGGTATCAGCCCCAGCATTTT.

This clone was found a few times. The chain uses TRBV3-1 (or the pseudogene TRBV3-2) and TRBJ1-1; 7 bases match TRBD1. The CDR3 is 15 amino acids. Germline CDR1 reads LGHDT; CDR2 reads YNNKEL (reference sequence). Trimming at V came to 4 bases and at J to 5 bases, leaving 10 bases not matched to a gene. This CDR3 reads CASSLSVTGRTEAFF. The CDR3, as DNA: TGTGCCAGCAGCCTGTCGGTGACAGGGCGGACTGAAGCTTTCTTT.